This TCR beta chain was obtained from a study of graft-versus-host responses after intestinal transplantation (dated by TCRdb to about 2021). About the study as a whole: Recipients received multivisceral, liver-intestinal, or isolated intestinal transplants. Anti-thymocyte globulin induction was given to all recipients, followed by maintenance tacrolimus and steroids for around three years. Bulk TCR-beta CDR3 sequencing was used to track graft-versus-host and host-versus-graft alloreactive T cell clones in the graft, circulation and bone marrow after intestinal transplantation. Alloreactive clones were identified by sequencing pre-transplant mixed lymphocyte reaction products and comparing these products with unstimulated pre-transplant donor and recipient T cells. The cohort enrolled about two dozen intestinal transplant recipients, one of whom was a retransplant, and 3 patients without pretransplant specimens were excluded. A peak of at least 4% donor T cells among recipient peripheral blood mononuclear cells was the definition used for donor T cell macrochimerism. Rather than going through the commercial service, samples from a few later patients were sequenced in-house on an Illumina MiSeq and processed with MiXCR. The full study reports these points: GvH clones were detected in recipient bone marrow, and some of these GvH clones were observed earlier in ileal mucosa or blood, consistent with an intestinal mucosal origin. Early after transplant, peak levels of circulating GvH clones were found to be associated with declines in HvG clones. The conclusions were limited by the relatively low number and heterogeneity of the intestinal transplant patients. In the allografts of patients with donor T cell macrochimerism, GvH to HvG T cell clonal ratios were high.

Reading the label with the study, this specimen's time point is: cells obtained before transplantation from donor or recipient. CD3+CD4+ and CD3+CD8+ populations were FACS-sorted from unstimulated pre-transplant donor and recipient cells taken from spleen or lymph nodes. Library preparation used the immunoSEQ multiplex PCR assay. In most patients, genomic DNA was isolated using the Qiagen DNeasy Blood and Tissue Kit and sent frozen to Adaptive Biotechnologies for TCR sequencing. For most patients, genomic DNA was subjected to high-throughput TCR-beta CDR3 sequencing by Adaptive Biotechnologies. Per the authors' processing: TCR sequencing data for approximately 19 patients were retrieved from Adaptive's ImmunoSEQ software; three other patients were processed with MiXCR and VDJtools. CD4 versus CD8 sorting errors were corrected by removing sequences found in both subsets at a frequency ratio below 5:1. CDR3 nucleotide sequences shared between donor and recipient were removed because the origin of such sequences could not be assigned. At least 2-fold expansion over unstimulated cells and a minimum CFSE-low frequency of 0.002% (template counts) or 0.001% (read counts) were required for clones to be classified as alloreactive. Clones detected in sequenced pre-transplant spleen, lymph node, or MLR CFSE-low populations of the donor or recipient were defined as mappable. Cumulative frequency of alloreactive clones was calculated as a percentage of all sequences weighted by copy number. TCRdb took this table from immuneACCESS and kept in-frame rearrangements with V and J called. Such tables lack part of the clones; where checked against another copy, unresolved V genes explain under half of the gap, and the rest is unexplained. V and J calls and clone size are those listed in that table; D and trimming were worked out from the DNA. The sample table shows nearly 110,000 clones, and roughly 90% are seen once. The leading ten clones occupy about 0.73% of the sample.

In the case of this clone: Its antigen remains undetermined. No per-base quality is available; no much larger clone lies one base away.

The germline V gene encodes CDR1 ENHRY and CDR2 SYGVKD. The junction carries 18 bases between V and J, which are trimmed by 2 bases and 9 bases respectively. Including the terminal cysteine and phenylalanine, the CDR3 comprises 15 residues. This entry keeps only the CDR3 DNA: 45 bases, framed from base 1. The sample here was unstimulated CD4+ T cells sorted from spleen or lymph node cells, taken before transplant. This clonotype originated in a human donor who was the organ donor for an intestinal transplant. This chain is built from TRBV10-3 and TRBJ2-3; the D gene is perhaps TRBD1 or TRBD2, each of them matching over 5 bases. CDR3 sequence: CAISEGGGPGGTQYF. The nucleotide sequence reads as follows: TGTGCCATCAGTGAGGGGGGTGGCCCCGGCGGGACGCAGTATTTT.